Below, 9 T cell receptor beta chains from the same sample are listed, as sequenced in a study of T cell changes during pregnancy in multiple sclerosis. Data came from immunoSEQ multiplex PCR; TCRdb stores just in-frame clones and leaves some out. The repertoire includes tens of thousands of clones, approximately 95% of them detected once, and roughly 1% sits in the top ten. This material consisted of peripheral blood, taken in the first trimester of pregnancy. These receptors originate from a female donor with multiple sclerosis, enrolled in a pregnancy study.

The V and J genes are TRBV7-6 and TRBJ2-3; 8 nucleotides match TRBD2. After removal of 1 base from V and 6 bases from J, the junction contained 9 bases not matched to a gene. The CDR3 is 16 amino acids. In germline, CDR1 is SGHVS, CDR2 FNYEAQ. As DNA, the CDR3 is TGTGCCAGCAGCTTAGGACGCGGGGGGAGATCCGATACGCAGTATTTT. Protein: CASSLGRGGRSDTQYF.

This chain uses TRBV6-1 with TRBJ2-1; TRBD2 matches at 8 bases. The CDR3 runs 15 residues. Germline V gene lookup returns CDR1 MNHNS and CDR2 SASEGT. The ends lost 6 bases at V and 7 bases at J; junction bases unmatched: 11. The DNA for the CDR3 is TGTGCCAGCAGAACAGGCGGGGGGCAGTGGAATGAGCAGTTCTTC. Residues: CASRTGGGQWNEQFF.

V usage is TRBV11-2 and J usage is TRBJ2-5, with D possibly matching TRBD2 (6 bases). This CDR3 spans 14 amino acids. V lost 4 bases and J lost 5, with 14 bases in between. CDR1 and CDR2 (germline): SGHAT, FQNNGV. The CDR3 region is CASSSRDGGETQYF. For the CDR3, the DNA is TGTGCCAGCAGCTCAAGGGACGGAGGGGAGACCCAGTACTTC. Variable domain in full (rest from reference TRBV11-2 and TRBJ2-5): EAGVAQSPRYKIIEKRQSVAFWCNPISGHATLYWYQQILGQGPKLLIQFQNNGVVDDSQLPKDRFSAERLKGVDSTLKIQPAKLEDSAVYLCASSSRDGGETQYFGPGTRLLVL.

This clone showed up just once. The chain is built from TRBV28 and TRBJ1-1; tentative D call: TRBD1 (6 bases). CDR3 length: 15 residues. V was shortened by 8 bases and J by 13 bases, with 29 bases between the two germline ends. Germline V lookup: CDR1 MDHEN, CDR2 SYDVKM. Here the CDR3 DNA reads TGTGCCAGCGACGCACAAGTAGATTCCGGGAAGGGGGTTTTCTTT. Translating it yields CASDAQVDSGKGVFF.

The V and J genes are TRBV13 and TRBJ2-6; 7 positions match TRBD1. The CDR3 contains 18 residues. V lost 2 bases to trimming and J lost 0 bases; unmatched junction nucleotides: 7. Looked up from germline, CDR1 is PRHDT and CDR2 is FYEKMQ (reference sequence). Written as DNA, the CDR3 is TGTGCCAGCAGCTTACTATTGGACAGGAGCTCTGGGGCCAACGTCCTGACTTTC. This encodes CASSLLLDRSSGANVLTF.

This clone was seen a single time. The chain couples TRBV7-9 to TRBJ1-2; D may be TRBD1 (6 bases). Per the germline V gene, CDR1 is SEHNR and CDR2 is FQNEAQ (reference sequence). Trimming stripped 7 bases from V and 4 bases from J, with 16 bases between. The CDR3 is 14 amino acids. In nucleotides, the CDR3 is TGTGCCAGCAAGAAGCAGGGGCAGACCTATGGCTACACCTTC. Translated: CASKKQGQTYGYTF.

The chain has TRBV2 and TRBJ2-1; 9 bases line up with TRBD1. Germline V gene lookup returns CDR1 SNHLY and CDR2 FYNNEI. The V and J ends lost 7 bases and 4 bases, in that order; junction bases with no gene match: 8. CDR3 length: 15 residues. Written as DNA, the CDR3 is TGTGCCAGCATTTGGGGACAGGGAGGGTACAATGAGCAGTTCTTC. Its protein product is CASIWGQGGYNEQFF.

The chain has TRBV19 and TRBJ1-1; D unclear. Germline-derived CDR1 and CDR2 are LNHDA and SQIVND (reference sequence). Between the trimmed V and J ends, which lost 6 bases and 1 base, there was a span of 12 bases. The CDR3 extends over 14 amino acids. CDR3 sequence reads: CASSLSAGNTEAFF. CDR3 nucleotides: TGTGCCAGTAGCCTCTCGGCAGGGAACACTGAAGCTTTCTTT. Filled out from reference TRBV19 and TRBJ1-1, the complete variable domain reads DGGITQSPKYLFRKEGQNVTLSCEQNLNHDAMYWYRQDPGQGLRLIYYSQIVNDFQKGDIAEGYSVSREKKESFPLTVTSAQKNPTAFYLCASSLSAGNTEAFFGQGTRLTVV.

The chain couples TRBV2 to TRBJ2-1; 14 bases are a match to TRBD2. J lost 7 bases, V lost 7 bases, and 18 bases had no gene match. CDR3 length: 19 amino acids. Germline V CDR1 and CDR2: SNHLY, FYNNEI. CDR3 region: CASIRRTSGGRSFRNEQFF. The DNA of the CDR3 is TGTGCCAGCATCCGGAGGACTAGCGGGGGGCGATCCTTTCGGAATGAGCAGTTCTTC.